This entry features one T cell receptor (beta chain) sequence. Antigen unknown. V shed 4 bases and J 4 bases; nucleotides not matched to a gene: 5. Germline assignment: CDR1 MDHEN and CDR2 SYDVKM. This CDR3 spans 14 amino acids. The PCR employed 60 Vbeta primers together with 13 Jbeta primers. Assay: immunoSEQ multiplex PCR; the TCRdb copy retains only in-frame clones and omits some. The sample includes 160,000 or so clones, approximately 80% of them seen just once. This record comes from a study of cytomegalovirus exposure and HLA in healthy donors. Study observations and caveats: Investigators reported about 160 TCR beta chains as tied to cytomegalovirus. A later analysis reportedly found fewer N-insertions in an Asian-associated ancestry cluster than the roughly 670-donor mean.

The source material was PBMCs. This TCR came from a male donor in good health and CMV-seronegative. The chain uses TRBV28 and TRBJ2-7; 9 bases match TRBD1. DNA of the CDR3: TGTGCCAGCAGTTCGTGGACAGGGGTGTACGAGCAGTACTTC. Protein product: CASSSWTGVYEQYF. The whole variable domain, remainder taken from reference TRBV28 and TRBJ2-7, is DVKVTQSSRYLVKRTGEKVFLECVQDMDHENMFWYRQDPGLGLRLIYFSYDVKMKEKGDIPEGYSVSREKKERFSLILESASTNQTSMYLCASSSWTGVYEQYFGPGTRLTVT.